This T cell receptor beta chain was obtained from a study of T cells after yellow fever vaccination. The ends were cut back, 7 bases at V and 5 bases at J, with 19 bases in the middle. The CDR3 loop spans 15 amino acids. In TCRdb, the 5' RACE reads were re-called with MiXCR into one record per CDR3 protein. The data show a few hundred thousand distinct CDR3 sequences, almost 4% seen once. Study observations and caveats: Booster samples showed a return of most primary-vaccination clones (almost 97% CD4, 80% to 90% CD8).

Concerning this clonotype itself: Antigen specificity is unknown.

The J gene is TRBJ2-3, the V gene TRBV12-3 or TRBV12-4; tentatively, D is TRBD2 (5 bases). Specimen: PBMCs, collected 5 days after the yellow fever booster vaccination. This TCR derives from a man between 18 and 35 years old who received the YFV17D yellow fever vaccine. In nucleotides, the CDR3 is TGTGCCAGCACCACCGGGGATAGCCCGGGAGATACGCAGTATTTT. It codes for CASTTGDSPGDTQYF.